These T cell receptor beta chains were read from a single sample in a study of T cells in Graves' hyperthyroidism and ophthalmopathy. TCRdb fed the multiplex PCR reads into MiXCR, producing one record per CDR3 protein. The profile shows around 420,000 distinct CDR3 sequences, approximately 14% of them singletons. The specimen sequenced was blood. Receptors were obtained from a woman in her late teens or twenties with Graves' hyperthyroidism. CDR3s include the opening cysteine and the closing phenylalanine or tryptophan. Fields, in order: clone size, J gene, V gene, D gene, CDR3 DNA, CDR3 protein. A D gene is named only where the DNA matches it firmly. Size tells how often a clone was seen (once, few, many) or the class of an expanded clone, and some rows leave it out.

size: many
J: TRBJ2-5
V: TRBV4-1
D: NA
DNA: TGCGCCAGCAGCCAGGGGCAGGGTTTAGAGACCCAGTACTTC
CDR3: CASSQGQGLETQYF

size: many
J: TRBJ2-1
V: TRBV7-6
D: NA
DNA: TGTGCCAGCAGCGCCGCAGTCTACAATGAGCAGTTCTTC
CDR3: CASSAAVYNEQFF

size: many
J: TRBJ1-5
V: TRBV28
D: NA
DNA: TGTGCCAGCGCCTCGGAGGGCGAAGGCAATCAGCCCCAGCATTTT
CDR3: CASASEGEGNQPQHF

size: many
J: TRBJ2-7
V: TRBV6-1
D: TRBD2
DNA: TGTGCCAGCAGTGAAACAGTTGTGGCTAGCGGGAGCTGGGAGCAGTACTTC
CDR3: CASSETVVASGSWEQYF

size: many
J: TRBJ2-1
V: TRBV6-2/TRBV6-3
D: TRBD2
DNA: TGTGCCAGCAGAACCTGGACTAGCGGTGATTGGGAGCAGTTCTTC
CDR3: CASRTWTSGDWEQFF

size: many
J: TRBJ2-7
V: TRBV7-2
D: TRBD2
DNA: TGTGCCAGCAGCTACCTAGCGGGGGACTACGAGCAGTACTTC
CDR3: CASSYLAGDYEQYF

size: NA
J: TRBJ2-6
V: TRBV27
D: TRBD1
DNA: TGTGCCAGCAGTCCGACAGGGAGCCGGATCTCTGGGGCCAACGTCCTGACTTTC
CDR3: CASSPTGSRISGANVLTF

size: few
J: TRBJ1-1
V: TRBV19
D: NA
DNA: TGTGCCAGTACCCTCGGTGGAGGGGTCACTGAAGCTTTCTTT
CDR3: CASTLGGGVTEAFF

size: many
J: TRBJ2-6
V: TRBV2
D: TRBD2
DNA: TGTGCCAGCAAAGGCGGGGGCTCTGGGGCCAACGTCCTGACTTTC
CDR3: CASKGGGSGANVLTF

size: many
J: TRBJ1-1
V: TRBV19
D: NA
DNA: TGTGCCAGTATCAGGCAGACGAACACTGAAGCTTTCTTT
CDR3: CASIRQTNTEAFF

size: NA
J: TRBJ2-7
V: TRBV12-3/TRBV12-4
D: TRBD1
DNA: TGTGCCAGCAGTTTAAAAGGGGGCGAATACGAGCAGTACTTC
CDR3: CASSLKGGEYEQYF

size: many
J: TRBJ1-1
V: TRBV11-2
D: TRBD1
DNA: TGTGCCAGCAGCTTAGTCGGGACAGGGGGCTCAGCTTTCTTT
CDR3: CASSLVGTGGSAFF

size: many
J: TRBJ2-1
V: TRBV11-2
D: TRBD2
DNA: TGTGCCAGCAGCTCTTGGACTAGCGGCCCCTACAATGAGCAGTTCTTC
CDR3: CASSSWTSGPYNEQFF

size: few
J: TRBJ1-4
V: TRBV7-9
D: NA
DNA: TGTGCCAGCAGCTTTGAAGGGGGGGGCCCAGAAAAACTGTTTTTT
CDR3: CASSFEGGGPEKLFF